The entry that follows covers one T cell receptor (beta chain) sequence. This sample is part of a study of T cell responses to AZD1222 COVID-19 vaccine. Germline V gives CDR1 MNHEY, CDR2 SVGAGI. The CDR3 runs 14 residues. Trimming cost V 7 bases and J 8 bases; bases outside gene matches: 10. The protocol was immunoSEQ multiplex PCR, while the TCRdb copy is restricted to in-frame clones and leaves out a portion. The sample yields some 150,000 clones, 91% seen once. The chain links TRBV6-5 to TRBJ2-5, with 10 bases that match TRBD1. This receptor was obtained from an adult in good health. The sample here was peripheral blood, taken on day 0 of AZD1222 vaccination. The CDR3 coding sequence is TGTGCCAGCACCACGACAGGGGGCTTGGAAACCCAGTACTTC. Encoded protein: CASTTTGGLETQYF.